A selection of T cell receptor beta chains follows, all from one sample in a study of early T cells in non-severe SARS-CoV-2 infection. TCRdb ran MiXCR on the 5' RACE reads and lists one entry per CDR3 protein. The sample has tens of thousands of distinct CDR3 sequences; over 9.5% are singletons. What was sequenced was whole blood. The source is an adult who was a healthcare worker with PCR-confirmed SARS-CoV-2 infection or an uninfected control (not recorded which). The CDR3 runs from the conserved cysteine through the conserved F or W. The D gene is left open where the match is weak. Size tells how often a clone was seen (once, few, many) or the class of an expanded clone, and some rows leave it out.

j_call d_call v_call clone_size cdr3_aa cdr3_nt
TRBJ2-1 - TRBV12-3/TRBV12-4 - CASSLIGAEQFF TGTGCCAGCAGTTTAATAGGGGCTGAGCAGTTCTTC
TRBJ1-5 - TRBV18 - CASSEGRPSNQPQHF TGTGCCAGCTCAGAGGGGCGGCCTAGCAATCAGCCCCAGCATTTT
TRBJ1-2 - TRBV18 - CASSPTTDNYGYTF TGTGCCAGCTCACCAACCACGGACAACTATGGCTACACCTTC
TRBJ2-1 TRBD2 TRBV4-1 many CASSRLGTSGDFYNEQFF TGCGCCAGCAGCCGTTTGGGGACTAGCGGGGATTTCTACAATGAGCAGTTCTTC
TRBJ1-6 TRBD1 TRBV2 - CASMGGQGVSPLHF TGTGCCAGCATGGGAGGACAGGGAGTCTCACCCCTCCACTTT
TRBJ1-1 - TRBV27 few CASSLIRKTEAFF TGTGCCAGCAGTCTTATCAGGAAAACTGAAGCTTTCTTT
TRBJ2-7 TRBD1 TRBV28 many CASSLRDSYTEQYF TGTGCCAGCAGTCTCCGGGACAGCTACACTGAGCAGTACTTC
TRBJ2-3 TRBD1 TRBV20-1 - CSALTTRDRGTGDTQYF TGCAGTGCTTTGACGACACGGGACAGAGGGACCGGGGATACGCAGTATTTT
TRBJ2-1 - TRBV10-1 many CASSETLASYNEQFF TGCGCCAGCAGTGAGACCCTTGCCTCCTACAATGAGCAGTTCTTC
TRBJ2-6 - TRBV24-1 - CATSDSIGGRGANVLTF TGTGCCACCAGTGATTCCATTGGGGGCCGTGGGGCCAACGTCCTGACTTTC
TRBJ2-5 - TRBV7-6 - CASSKRGAGRQETQYF TGTGCCAGCAGCAAACGGGGGGCGGGGCGACAAGAGACCCAGTACTTC
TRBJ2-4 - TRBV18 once CASSQAARNIQYF TGTGCCAGCTCACAGGCAGCCAGAAACATTCAGTACTTC
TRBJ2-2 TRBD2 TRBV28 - CASGTSGENTGELFF TGTGCCAGCGGGACTAGCGGGGAGAACACCGGGGAGCTGTTTTTT
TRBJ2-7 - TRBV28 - CASRPQGGTYEQYF TGTGCCAGCAGACCACAGGGGGGGACCTACGAGCAGTACTTC
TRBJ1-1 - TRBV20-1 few CSALPNRQAFF TGCAGTGCCCTCCCGAACAGACAAGCTTTCTTT
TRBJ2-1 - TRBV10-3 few CAISRQSNEQFF TGTGCCATCAGTAGACAGAGCAATGAGCAGTTCTTC
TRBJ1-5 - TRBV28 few CASSVTGYQPQHF TGTGCCAGCAGTGTAACAGGGTATCAGCCCCAGCATTTT
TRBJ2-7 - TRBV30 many CAWSPPGLNSYEQYF TGTGCCTGGAGTCCGCCGGGACTTAATTCCTACGAGCAGTACTTC
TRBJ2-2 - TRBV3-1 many CASSQVGGTGELFF TGTGCCAGCAGCCAAGTAGGAGGTACCGGGGAGCTGTTTTTT
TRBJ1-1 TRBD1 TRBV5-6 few CASSWGTGPMNTEAFF TGTGCCAGCAGCTGGGGGACAGGGCCCATGAACACTGAAGCTTTCTTT
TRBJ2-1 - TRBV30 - CAWSEAYNEQFF TGTGCCTGGAGTGAGGCTTACAATGAGCAGTTCTTC
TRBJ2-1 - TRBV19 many CASSPQGTYNEQFF TGTGCCAGTAGTCCCCAGGGCACCTACAATGAGCAGTTCTTC
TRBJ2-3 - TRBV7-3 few CASSLGASRNTDTQYF TGTGCCAGCAGCTTAGGTGCTAGCAGAAACACAGATACGCAGTATTTT
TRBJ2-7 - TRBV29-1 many CSAANEQYF TGCAGCGCTGCCAACGAGCAGTACTTC
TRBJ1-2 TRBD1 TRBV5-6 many CASSLLGDRGRGEYGYTF TGTGCCAGCAGCTTGCTGGGGGACAGGGGGAGAGGGGAATATGGCTACACCTTC
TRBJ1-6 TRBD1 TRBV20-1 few CSARDPAGGNSPLHF TGCAGTGCTAGAGATCCGGCAGGGGGTAATTCACCCCTCCACTTT
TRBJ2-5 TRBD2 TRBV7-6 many CASSVLAGTQETQYF TGTGCCAGCAGCGTCCTAGCGGGCACTCAAGAGACCCAGTACTTC
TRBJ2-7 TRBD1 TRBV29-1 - CSVELSDRGEQYF TGCAGCGTTGAGCTATCGGACAGGGGCGAGCAGTACTTC
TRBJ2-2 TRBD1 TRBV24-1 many CATRGQGATGELFF TGTGCCACGAGGGGACAGGGGGCGACCGGGGAGCTGTTTTTT
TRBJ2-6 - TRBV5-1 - CASSSGTDSSGANVLTF TGCGCCAGCAGCTCTGGGACGGACAGCTCTGGGGCCAACGTCCTGACTTTC
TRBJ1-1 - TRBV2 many CASSGDLGTEAFF TGTGCCAGCAGTGGTGACCTGGGGACTGAAGCTTTCTTT
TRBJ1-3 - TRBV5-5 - CASSLDTAGSGNTIYF TGTGCCAGCAGCTTGGATACTGCGGGCTCTGGAAACACCATATATTTT